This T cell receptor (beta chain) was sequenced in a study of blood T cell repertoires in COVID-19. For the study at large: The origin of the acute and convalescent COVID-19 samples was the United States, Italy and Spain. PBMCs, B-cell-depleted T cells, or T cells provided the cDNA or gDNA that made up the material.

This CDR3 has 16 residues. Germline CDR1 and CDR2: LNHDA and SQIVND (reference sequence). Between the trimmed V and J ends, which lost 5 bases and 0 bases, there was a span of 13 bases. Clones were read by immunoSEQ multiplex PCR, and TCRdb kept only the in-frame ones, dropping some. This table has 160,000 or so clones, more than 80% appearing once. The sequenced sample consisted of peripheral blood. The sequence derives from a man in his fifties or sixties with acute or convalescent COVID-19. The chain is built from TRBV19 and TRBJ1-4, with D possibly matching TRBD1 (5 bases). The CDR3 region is CASSPDGGATNEKLFF. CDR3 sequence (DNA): TGTGCCAGTAGTCCCGACGGGGGTGCAACTAATGAAAAACTGTTTTTT.